The rows below give T cell receptor beta chains drawn from one sample of a study of T cells in Graves' hyperthyroidism and ophthalmopathy. TCRdb passed the multiplex PCR reads through MiXCR, listing each CDR3 protein once. The data contain about 400,000 distinct CDR3 sequences, 15% to 17% of them singletons. The sample was blood. These receptors all stem from a woman under 30 with Graves' hyperthyroidism. The CDR3 runs from the conserved cysteine through the conserved F or W. D genes are given only for firm matches. A clone size is listed for some rows: how often the clone was seen (once, few, many), or a class if it is expanded.

TRBJ2-1	few	-	TRBV9	CASSVETGRNEQFF	TGTGCCAGCAGCGTAGAGACAGGTCGCAATGAGCAGTTCTTC
TRBJ1-2	many	-	TRBV4-2	CASSQDGLEPYGYTF	TGTGCCAGCAGCCAAGATGGCCTTGAGCCCTATGGCTACACCTTC
TRBJ1-5	-	-	TRBV2	CASSEGRVGNQPQHF	TGTGCCAGCAGTGAAGGGAGGGTAGGGAATCAGCCCCAGCATTTT
TRBJ2-1	few	TRBD2	TRBV5-1	CASRYTGASGVYNEQFF	TGCGCCAGCAGATATACAGGGGCTAGCGGGGTTTACAATGAGCAGTTCTTC
TRBJ2-5	many	TRBD2	TRBV2	CASSDTGTSGKVQYF	TGTGCCAGCAGTGACACCGGGACTAGCGGGAAAGTCCAGTACTTC
TRBJ2-5	-	TRBD1	TRBV2	CASIRDRVETQYF	TGTGCCAGCATCCGGGACAGGGTGGAGACCCAGTACTTC
TRBJ2-7	many	TRBD2	TRBV6-5	CASSYTAGDEQYF	TGTGCCAGCAGTTACACGGCGGGGGACGAGCAGTACTTC
TRBJ2-3	many	-	TRBV6-1	CASSSEQGEGQDTQYF	TGTGCCAGCAGTTCCGAACAGGGCGAGGGGCAAGATACGCAGTATTTT
TRBJ2-7	many	TRBD1	TRBV5-1	CASSLRFAGGHEQYF	TGCGCCAGCAGCTTGAGGTTTGCAGGGGGACACGAGCAGTACTTC
TRBJ2-7	many	TRBD2	TRBV29-1	CSVAGGGNEQYF	TGCAGCGTTGCCGGGGGAGGGAACGAGCAGTACTTC
TRBJ2-5	many	-	TRBV15	CATRRTAQETQYF	TGTGCCACCAGGAGGACAGCTCAAGAGACCCAGTACTTC
TRBJ1-2	many	-	TRBV5-1	CASRLSGQQLYGYTF	TGCGCCAGCAGGCTCTCCGGACAGCAACTCTATGGCTACACCTTC
TRBJ2-7	-	-	TRBV15	CATGGREYYEQYF	TGTGCCACCGGTGGAAGGGAATATTACGAGCAGTACTTC
TRBJ2-1	-	TRBD1	TRBV6-2/TRBV6-3	CASALGTGLGNKQFF	TGTGCCAGCGCCCTTGGGACAGGATTGGGCAATAAGCAGTTCTTC
TRBJ2-1	-	TRBD2	TRBV25-1	CANSAGGLGGTTPSYNEQFF	TGTGCCAACAGTGCGGGAGGGCTGGGCGGGACGACCCCCTCCTACAATGAGCAGTTCTTC
TRBJ2-1	few	-	TRBV4-2	CASSYSFRGGFRDEQFF	TGTGCCAGCAGCTACTCCTTTAGGGGGGGGTTTAGAGATGAGCAGTTCTTC
TRBJ1-4	-	-	TRBV20-1	CSARGAAFEEKLFF	TGCAGTGCTAGAGGGGCGGCTTTCGAGGAAAAACTGTTTTTT
TRBJ2-7	many	-	TRBV6-1	CASRTSFEQYF	TGTGCCAGCAGAACTAGCTTCGAGCAGTACTTC
TRBJ2-1	-	TRBD2	TRBV29-1	CSVEGRTSGGVGFGNEQFF	TGCAGCGTCGAGGGGAGGACTAGCGGGGGGGTGGGGTTTGGCAATGAGCAGTTCTTC
TRBJ2-6	many	-	TRBV11-3	CASSVNSLGTASF	TGTGCCAGCAGCGTTAACTCCTTGGGGACGGCTTCTTTC
TRBJ1-6	many	-	TRBV12-5	CASAPRGVYNSPLHF	TGTGCTAGTGCCCCCCGAGGGGTCTATAATTCACCCCTCCACTTT
TRBJ1-5	many	-	TRBV2	CASSRDSNQPQHF	TGTGCCAGCAGCCGGGACAGCAATCAGCCCCAGCATTTT
TRBJ2-1	few	-	TRBV4-1	CASSQDRPDSSYNEQFF	TGCGCCAGCAGCCAAGATAGGCCGGATAGCTCCTACAATGAGCAGTTCTTC
TRBJ2-3	many	-	TRBV7-9	CASSSFTDTQYF	TGTGCCAGCAGCTCCTTTACAGATACGCAGTATTTT
TRBJ2-3	-	TRBD2	TRBV29-1	CSVVPGTTQTDTQYF	TGCAGCGTTGTGCCCGGGACTACACAAACAGATACGCAGTATTTT
TRBJ2-3	many	-	TRBV7-6	CASSLGIGAQYF	TGTGCCAGCAGCTTGGGGATCGGGGCGCAGTATTTT
TRBJ2-5	many	-	TRBV10-3	CAISDDETPTEQVTQYF	TGTGCCATCAGTGATGACGAAACCCCGACAGAGCAAGTGACCCAGTACTTC
TRBJ1-2	many	TRBD1	TRBV18	CASSPGQWYDYTF	TGTGCCAGCTCACCGGGACAGTGGTATGACTACACCTTC
TRBJ1-5	-	-	TRBV5-1	CASSLDNSNQPQHF	TGCGCCAGCAGCCTGGACAATAGCAATCAGCCCCAGCATTTT
TRBJ2-7	many	-	TRBV11-2	CASSFRGTEQYF	TGTGCCAGCAGCTTTCGGGGGACCGAGCAGTACTTC
TRBJ2-4	many	-	TRBV7-9	CASSSDATRRGENIQYF	TGTGCCAGCAGCTCAGATGCGACTAGAAGGGGGGAGAACATTCAGTACTTC
TRBJ2-1	-	-	TRBV6-4	CASSWGGYNEQFF	TGTGCCAGCAGTTGGGGTGGCTACAATGAGCAGTTCTTC
TRBJ1-2	many	TRBD1	TRBV5-5	CASSWGQGAGYYGYTF	TGTGCCAGCAGTTGGGGACAGGGGGCAGGGTACTATGGCTACACCTTC
TRBJ1-2	few	TRBD1	TRBV14	CASSLDRLGYGYTF	TGTGCCAGCAGCCTGGACAGGCTAGGCTATGGCTACACCTTC
TRBJ2-7	many	-	TRBV10-1	CASSGRDPYEQYF	TGCGCCAGCAGCGGCAGGGACCCCTACGAGCAGTACTTC
TRBJ2-5	many	TRBD1	TRBV9	CASTGDSQETQYF	TGTGCCAGCACCGGGGACAGCCAAGAGACCCAGTACTTC
TRBJ2-1	many	TRBD2	TRBV9	CASSVSGTSNEQFF	TGTGCCAGCAGCGTGAGCGGGACTAGCAATGAGCAGTTCTTC
TRBJ2-1	many	TRBD2	TRBV20-1	CSARTSGGTYNEQFF	TGCAGTGCCCGGACTAGCGGGGGGACCTACAATGAGCAGTTCTTC
TRBJ1-2	many	-	TRBV9	CASSVGQGGYTF	TGTGCCAGCAGCGTAGGGCAGGGTGGCTACACCTTC
TRBJ2-4	-	-	TRBV25-1	CASGGTLGIQYF	TGTGCCAGCGGCGGGACATTGGGCATTCAGTACTTC
TRBJ2-2	many	-	TRBV28	CASALELTGELFF	TGTGCCAGCGCGCTAGAGCTCACCGGGGAGCTGTTTTTT
TRBJ2-7	many	TRBD1	TRBV7-8	CASSFHRGPYEQYF	TGTGCCAGCAGCTTCCACAGGGGTCCCTACGAGCAGTACTTC
TRBJ1-4	few	-	TRBV27	CASSISGVTNEKLFF	TGTGCCAGCAGTATTTCAGGGGTAACTAATGAAAAACTGTTTTTT
TRBJ2-7	many	TRBD1	TRBV27	CASSFQGEEQYF	TGTGCCAGCAGTTTCCAGGGGGAAGAGCAGTACTTC
TRBJ2-7	many	-	TRBV7-6	CASSSWDTPYEQYF	TGTGCCAGCAGCTCCTGGGACACCCCCTACGAGCAGTACTTC
TRBJ2-1	-	TRBD2	TRBV20-1	CSAPGLADNEQFF	TGCAGTGCCCCGGGACTAGCGGACAATGAGCAGTTCTTC
TRBJ1-6	many	TRBD1	TRBV6-1	CASSEVLTGGHSPLHF	TGTGCCAGCAGTGAAGTCTTGACAGGGGGGCATTCACCCCTCCACTTT